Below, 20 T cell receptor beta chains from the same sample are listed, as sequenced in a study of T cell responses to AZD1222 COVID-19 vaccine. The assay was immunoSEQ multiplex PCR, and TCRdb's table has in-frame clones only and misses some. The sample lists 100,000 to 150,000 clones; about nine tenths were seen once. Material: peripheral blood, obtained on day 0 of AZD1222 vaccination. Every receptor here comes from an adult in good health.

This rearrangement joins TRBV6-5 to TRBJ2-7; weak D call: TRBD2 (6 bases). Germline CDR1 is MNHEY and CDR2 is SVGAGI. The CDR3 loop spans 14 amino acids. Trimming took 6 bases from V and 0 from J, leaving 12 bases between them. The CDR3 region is CASSDSGSSYEQYF. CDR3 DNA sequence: TGTGCCAGCAGCGATAGCGGAAGCTCCTACGAGCAGTACTTC.

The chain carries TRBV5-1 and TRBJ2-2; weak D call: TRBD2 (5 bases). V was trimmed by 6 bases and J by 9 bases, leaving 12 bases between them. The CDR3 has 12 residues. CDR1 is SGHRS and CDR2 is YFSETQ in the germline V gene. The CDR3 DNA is TGCGCCAGCACCCAAGAGGGTTGGGAGCTGTTTTTT. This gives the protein CASTQEGWELFF.

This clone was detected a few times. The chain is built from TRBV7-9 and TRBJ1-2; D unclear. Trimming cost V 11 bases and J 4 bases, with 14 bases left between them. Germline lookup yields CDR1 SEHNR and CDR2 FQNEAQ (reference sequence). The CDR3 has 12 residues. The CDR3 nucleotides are TGTGCCCCCCGGGTCCTCGGCTATGGCTACACCTTC. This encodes CAPRVLGYGYTF.

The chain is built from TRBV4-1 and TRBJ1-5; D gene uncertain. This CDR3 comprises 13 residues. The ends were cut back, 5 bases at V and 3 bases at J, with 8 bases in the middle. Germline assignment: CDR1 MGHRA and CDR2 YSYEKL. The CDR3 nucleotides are TGCGCCAGCAGCATTCAAGACAATCAGCCCCAGCATTTT. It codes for CASSIQDNQPQHF.

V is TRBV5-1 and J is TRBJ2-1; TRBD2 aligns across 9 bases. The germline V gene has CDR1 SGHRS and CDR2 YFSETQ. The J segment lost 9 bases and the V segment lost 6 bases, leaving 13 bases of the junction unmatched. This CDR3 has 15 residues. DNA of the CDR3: TGCGCCAGCACGGAGGCGGCGGGAGGGCCGTTTGAGCAGTTCTTC. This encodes CASTEAAGGPFEQFF.

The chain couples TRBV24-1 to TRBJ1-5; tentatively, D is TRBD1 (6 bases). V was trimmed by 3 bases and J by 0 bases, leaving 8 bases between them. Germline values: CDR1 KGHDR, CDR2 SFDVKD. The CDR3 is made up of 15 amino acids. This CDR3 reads CATSDNRDSNQPQHF. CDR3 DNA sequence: TGTGCCACCAGTGATAACAGGGATAGCAATCAGCCCCAGCATTTT.

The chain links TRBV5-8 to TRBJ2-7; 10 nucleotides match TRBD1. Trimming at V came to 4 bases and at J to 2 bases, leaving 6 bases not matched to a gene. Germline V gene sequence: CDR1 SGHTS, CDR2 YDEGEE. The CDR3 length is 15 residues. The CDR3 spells CASSPGTGDTYEQYF. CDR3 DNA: TGTGCCAGCAGCCCCGGGACAGGGGACACCTACGAGCAGTACTTC. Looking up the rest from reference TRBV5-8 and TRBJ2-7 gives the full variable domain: EAGVTQSPTHLIKTRGQQATLRCSPISGHTSVYWYQQALGLGLQFLLWYDEGEERNRGNFPPRFSGRQFPNYSSELNVNALELEDSALYLCASSPGTGDTYEQYFGPGTRLTVT.

For the CDR3, the DNA is TGCGCCAGCAGCTTGGATGCCGACTTCTTGTATTCACCCCTCCACTTT. It yields the protein CASSLDADFLYSPLHF. This chain links TRBV5-1 with TRBJ1-6; no clear D. Germline V lookup: CDR1 SGHRS, CDR2 YFSETQ. V lost 0 bases and J lost 8, with 15 bases in between. The CDR3 runs to 16 residues. Using reference TRBV5-1 and TRBJ1-6 for the parts outside the CDR3, the full variable domain is KAGVTQTPRYLIKTRGQQVTLSCSPISGHRSVSWYQQTPGQGLQFLFEYFSETQRNKGNFPGRFSGRQFSNSRSEMNVSTLELGDSALYLCASSLDADFLYSPLHFGNGTRLTVT.

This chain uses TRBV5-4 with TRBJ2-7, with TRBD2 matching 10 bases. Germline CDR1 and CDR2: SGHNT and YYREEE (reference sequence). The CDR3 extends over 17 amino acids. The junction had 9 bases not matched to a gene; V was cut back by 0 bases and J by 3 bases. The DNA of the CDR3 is TGTGCCAGCAGCTTGGGAGGCCTAGCGGGAGCTTACTACGAGCAGTACTTC. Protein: CASSLGGLAGAYYEQYF.

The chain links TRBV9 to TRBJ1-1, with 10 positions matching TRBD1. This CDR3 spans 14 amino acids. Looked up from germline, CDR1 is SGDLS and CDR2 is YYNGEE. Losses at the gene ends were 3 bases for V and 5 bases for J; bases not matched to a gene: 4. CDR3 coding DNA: TGTGCCAGCAGCGGTTCGGGACAGGGGACTGAAGCTTTCTTT. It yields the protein CASSGSGQGTEAFF. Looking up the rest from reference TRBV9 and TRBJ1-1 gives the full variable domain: DSGVTQTPKHLITATGQRVTLRCSPRSGDLSVYWYQQSLDQGLQFLIQYYNGEERAKGNILERFSAQQFPDLHSELNLSSLELGDSALYFCASSGSGQGTEAFFGQGTRLTVV.

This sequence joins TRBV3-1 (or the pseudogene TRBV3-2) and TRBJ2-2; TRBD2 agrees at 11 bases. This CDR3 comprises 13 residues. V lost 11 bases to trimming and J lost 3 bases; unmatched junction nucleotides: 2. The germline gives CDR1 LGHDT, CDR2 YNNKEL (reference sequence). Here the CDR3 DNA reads TGTGCCGCGGGACTAGCGGACACCGGGGAGCTGTTTTTT. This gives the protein CAAGLADTGELFF.

CDR3 sequence (DNA): TGTGCCTGGAGTTTGCCGGGACAGGGTAATTCACCCCTCCACTTT. This sequence encodes CAWSLPGQGNSPLHF. The chain has TRBV30 and TRBJ1-6; TRBD1 matches 9 bases. The germline gives CDR1 GTSNPN, CDR2 SVGIG (reference sequence). The CDR3 is 15 amino acids. The trim removed 2 bases at V and 6 bases at J, leaving 5 bases unmatched.

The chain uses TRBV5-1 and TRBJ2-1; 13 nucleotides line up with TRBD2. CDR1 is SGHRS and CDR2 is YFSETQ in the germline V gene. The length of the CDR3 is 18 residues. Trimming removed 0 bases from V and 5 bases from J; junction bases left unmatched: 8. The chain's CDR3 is CASSLGGLAGVGNNEQFF. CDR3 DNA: TGCGCCAGCAGCTTGGGAGGACTAGCGGGAGTGGGGAACAATGAGCAGTTCTTC.

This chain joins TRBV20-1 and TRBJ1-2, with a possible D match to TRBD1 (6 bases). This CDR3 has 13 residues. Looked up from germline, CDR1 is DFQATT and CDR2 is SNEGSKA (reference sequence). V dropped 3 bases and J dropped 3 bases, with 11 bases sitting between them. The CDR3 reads CSASSGGDYGYTF. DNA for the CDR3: TGCAGTGCTAGTTCCGGGGGCGACTATGGCTACACCTTC.

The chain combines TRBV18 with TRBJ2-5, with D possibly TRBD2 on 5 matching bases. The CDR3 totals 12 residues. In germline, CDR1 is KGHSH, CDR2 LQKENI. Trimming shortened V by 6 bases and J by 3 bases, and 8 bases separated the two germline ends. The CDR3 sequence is CASSTGKETQYF. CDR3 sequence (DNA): TGTGCCAGCTCCACCGGGAAAGAGACCCAGTACTTC.

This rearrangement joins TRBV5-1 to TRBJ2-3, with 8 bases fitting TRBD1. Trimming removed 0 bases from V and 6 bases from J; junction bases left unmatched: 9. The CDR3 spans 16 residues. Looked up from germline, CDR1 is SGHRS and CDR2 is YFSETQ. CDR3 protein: CASSLVPTGAGDTQYF. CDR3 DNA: TGCGCCAGCAGCTTGGTACCGACAGGGGCGGGGGATACGCAGTATTTT.

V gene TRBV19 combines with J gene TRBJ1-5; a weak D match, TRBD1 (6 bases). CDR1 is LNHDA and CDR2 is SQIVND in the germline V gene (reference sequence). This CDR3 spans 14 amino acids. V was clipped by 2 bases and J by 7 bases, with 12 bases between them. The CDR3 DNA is TGTGCCAGTAGTATAATGGGGGGCGGCCAGCCCCAGCATTTT. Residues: CASSIMGGGQPQHF.

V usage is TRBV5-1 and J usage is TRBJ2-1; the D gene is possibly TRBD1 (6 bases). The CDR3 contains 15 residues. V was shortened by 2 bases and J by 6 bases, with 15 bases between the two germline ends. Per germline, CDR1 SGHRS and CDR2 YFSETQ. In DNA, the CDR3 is TGCGCCAGCAGCTTTGGGGGCCAGGCTGTCAATGAGCAGTTCTTC. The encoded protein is CASSFGGQAVNEQFF.

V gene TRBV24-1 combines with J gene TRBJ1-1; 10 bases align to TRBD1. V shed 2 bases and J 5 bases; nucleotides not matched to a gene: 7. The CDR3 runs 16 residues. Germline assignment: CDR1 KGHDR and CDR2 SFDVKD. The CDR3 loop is CATSDSRQGAGTEAFF. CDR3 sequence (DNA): TGTGCCACCAGTGATTCGCGACAGGGGGCTGGGACTGAAGCTTTCTTT.

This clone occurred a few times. The CDR3 coding sequence is TGCGCCAGCAGCTCGGAGGGGGGGCAGGACATTCAGTACTTC. Protein product: CASSSEGGQDIQYF. This chain joins TRBV4-1 and TRBJ2-4, with a possible D match to TRBD2 (7 bases). Trimming stripped 5 bases from V and 8 bases from J, with 16 bases between. CDR1 is MGHRA and CDR2 is YSYEKL in the germline V gene. This CDR3 is built from 14 residues.